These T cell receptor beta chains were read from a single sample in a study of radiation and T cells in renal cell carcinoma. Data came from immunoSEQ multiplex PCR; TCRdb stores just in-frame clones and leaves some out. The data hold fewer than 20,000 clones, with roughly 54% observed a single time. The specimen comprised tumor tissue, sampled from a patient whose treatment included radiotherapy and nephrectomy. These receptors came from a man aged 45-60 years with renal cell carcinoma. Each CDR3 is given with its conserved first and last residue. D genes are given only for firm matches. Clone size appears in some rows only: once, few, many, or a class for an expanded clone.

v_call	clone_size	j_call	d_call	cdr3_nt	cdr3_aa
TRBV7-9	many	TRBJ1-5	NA	TGTGCCAGCAGCTTAGAGGGAGGGACGCCCCAGCATTTT	CASSLEGGTPQHF
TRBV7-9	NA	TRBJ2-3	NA	TGTGCCAGCAGCTTAGCGCCCGGGACAACCACAGATACGCAGTATTTT	CASSLAPGTTTDTQYF
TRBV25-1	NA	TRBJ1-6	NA	TGTGCCAGCAGTGAATCTCCATCATGGTCACCCCTCCACTTT	CASSESPSWSPLHF
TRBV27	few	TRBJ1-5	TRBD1	TGTGCCAGCAGTTTATCCGGACAGGGGAGCCAGCCCCAGCATTTT	CASSLSGQGSQPQHF
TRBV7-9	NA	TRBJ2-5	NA	TGTGCCAGCAGCTTACTTCTCGGGGTCGAGACCCAGTACTTC	CASSLLLGVETQYF
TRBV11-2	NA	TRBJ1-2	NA	TGTGCCAGCAGCTCCGGCGAGGGTGGCTACACCTTC	CASSSGEGGYTF
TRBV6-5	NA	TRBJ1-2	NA	TGTGCCAGCAGTCTGACAGGTGTTTATGGCTACACCTTC	CASSLTGVYGYTF
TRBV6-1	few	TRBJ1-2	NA	TGTGCCAGCAGATTCTCCACATATGGCTACACCTTC	CASRFSTYGYTF
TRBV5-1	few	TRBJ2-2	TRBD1	TGCGCCAGCAGATTCGGACAGGGAAGCGGGGAGCTGTTTTTT	CASRFGQGSGELFF
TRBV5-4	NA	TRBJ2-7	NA	TGTGCCAGCAGCCTAGGGACTGGCTACGAGCAGTACTTC	CASSLGTGYEQYF
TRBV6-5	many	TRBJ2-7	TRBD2	TGTGCCAGCAGTATTAGCGGGAGTGGGTACGAGCAGTACTTC	CASSISGSGYEQYF
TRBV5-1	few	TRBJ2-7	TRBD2	TGCGCCAGCAGCTGGCAGACTAGCGGGAGTGGGACAGGGCACTACGAGCAGTACTTC	CASSWQTSGSGTGHYEQYF